These T cell receptor beta chains were read from a single sample in a study of OX40 agonist ivuxolimab in advanced cancers. The table came from immunoSEQ multiplex PCR; TCRdb's copy has only in-frame clones and leaves some out. The sample lists about 48,000 clones; 80% to 90% were seen once. Sequenced material: CD4+ or CD8+ T cells sorted from blood, taken in a trial of the OX40 agonist ivuxolimab. The receptors were gathered from an adult with an advanced solid tumor such as melanoma, head and neck, liver or kidney cancer. Both conserved end residues are part of each CDR3. The D gene is left open where the match is weak. Clone sizes are given selectively: once, few, many, or a class where the clone is expanded.

d_gene,abundance,v_gene,j_gene,CDR3nt,CDR3aa
-,-,TRBV6-5,TRBJ2-7,TGTGCCAGCAGTTACGGGTTCTCCTACGAGCAGTACTTC,CASSYGFSYEQYF
-,-,TRBV6-5,TRBJ2-2,TGTGCCAGCAGTTACTCGCTGTCCGGGGAGCTGTTTTTT,CASSYSLSGELFF
TRBD1,-,TRBV19,TRBJ1-6,TGTGCCACCTCCCAGGGGGGCCTCAATTATAATTCACCCCTCCACTTT,CATSQGGLNYNSPLHF
-,-,TRBV9,TRBJ2-7,TGTGCCAGCAGCGTAGCTATGGGGGATTTAGCCTACGAGCAGTACTTC,CASSVAMGDLAYEQYF
-,-,TRBV6-4,TRBJ1-4,TGTGCCAGCAAGGGAAATGAAAAACTGTTTTTT,CASKGNEKLFF
-,-,TRBV13,TRBJ2-7,TGTGCCAGCAGACGAACAGGCTACGAGCAGTACTTC,CASRRTGYEQYF
TRBD1,-,TRBV27,TRBJ1-1,TGTGCCAGCAGGCCAACTCAGGGGGCGCACACTGAAGCTTTCTTT,CASRPTQGAHTEAFF
-,few,TRBV7-9,TRBJ1-2,TGTGCCAGCAGCTTAGAAGCAGGTTGGGACTATGGCTACACCTTC,CASSLEAGWDYGYTF
-,-,TRBV19,TRBJ2-1,TGTGCCAGTAGTCTCCGGACTAGGGGGAATGAGCAGTTCTTC,CASSLRTRGNEQFF
-,-,TRBV19,TRBJ2-1,TGTGCCAGTAGTATAGCCGTGGATGAGCAGTTCTTC,CASSIAVDEQFF
TRBD1,-,TRBV4-1,TRBJ1-1,TGCGCCAGCAGCCAGGTTACAGGGGGCAGGGATGCTTTCTTT,CASSQVTGGRDAFF
-,-,TRBV5-6,TRBJ2-7,TGTGCCAGCAGCTTGGCAGGGCTACCCTACGAGCAGTACTTC,CASSLAGLPYEQYF
-,-,TRBV11-2,TRBJ1-4,TGTGCCAGCAGAATAGGGGCAGGGAGGTTTACTAATGAAAAACTGTTTTTT,CASRIGAGRFTNEKLFF
-,-,TRBV6-5,TRBJ2-7,TGTGCCAGCAGTTACTTCGGGGGCGAGCAGTACTTC,CASSYFGGEQYF
-,-,TRBV9,TRBJ2-2,TGTGCCAGCAGCCCAGAGAGGGGGGGGCCGGGGATGAACACCGGGGAGCTGTTTTTT,CASSPERGGPGMNTGELFF
TRBD1,-,TRBV5-8,TRBJ2-2,TGTGCCAGCAGCTCTACAGGGGGCCACGGGGAGCTGTTTTTT,CASSSTGGHGELFF
TRBD2,-,TRBV28,TRBJ2-7,TGTGCCAGCAGTTTGTTGGCGGGAGAGCACGAGCAGTACTTC,CASSLLAGEHEQYF
-,-,TRBV27,TRBJ1-1,TGTGCCAGCAGTTTATCGTTCGGGGATGAAGCTTTCTTT,CASSLSFGDEAFF
-,-,TRBV4-1,TRBJ2-7,TGCGCCAGCAGCCCTATTCGGGACTCCTTGGACGAGCAGTACTTC,CASSPIRDSLDEQYF
-,-,TRBV28,TRBJ2-1,TGTGCCAGCACCGGCCGGACTGAGCAGTTCTTC,CASTGRTEQFF
TRBD2,-,TRBV5-6,TRBJ2-3,TGTGCCAGCAGCTTGCGGACTAGCGCAACCTACACAGATACGCAGTATTTT,CASSLRTSATYTDTQYF
-,-,TRBV13,TRBJ2-5,TGTGCCAGCAGCCCGAGGGGCCCCCAAGAGACCCAGTACTTC,CASSPRGPQETQYF
-,-,TRBV5-1,TRBJ2-1,TGCGCCAGCAGCCCACTGGGCCGGGGGCCTGATGAGCAGTTCTTC,CASSPLGRGPDEQFF
-,-,TRBV7-3,TRBJ2-5,TGTGCCAGCAGCTTACTGGGATCTGGGGAGACCCAGTACTTC,CASSLLGSGETQYF
TRBD2,-,TRBV29-1,TRBJ2-1,TGCAGCGTCCGTCGACTAGCTCCAAAAGGGAATGAGCAGTTCTTC,CSVRRLAPKGNEQFF
-,-,TRBV27,TRBJ1-1,TGTGCCAGCAGTTTATTAGGGGCCACTGAAGCTTTCTTT,CASSLLGATEAFF
TRBD2,-,TRBV19,TRBJ2-1,TGTGCCAGTAGTATTTACTCAGCGGGGGACAATGAGCAGTTCTTC,CASSIYSAGDNEQFF
-,-,TRBV23-1,TRBJ1-2,TGCGCAGATATTTCGACAGAGATCTATGGCTACACCTTC,CADISTEIYGYTF
-,-,TRBV4-1,TRBJ2-7,TGCGCCAGCAGCCAACTCAATGGGGGGATCGGCGAGCAGTACTTC,CASSQLNGGIGEQYF
TRBD1,-,TRBV27,TRBJ2-1,TGTGCCAGTCTTGAGGACAGGGGTGGCAATGAGCAGTTCTTC,CASLEDRGGNEQFF
-,-,TRBV29-1,TRBJ1-2,TGCAGCGTTGATTATCCGGACTATGGCTACACCTTC,CSVDYPDYGYTF
-,-,TRBV5-3,TRBJ2-3,TGTGCCAGAAGGTCCCTCCAGGGGGGACGCACAGATACGCAGTATTTT,CARRSLQGGRTDTQYF
TRBD2,-,TRBV6-5,TRBJ2-7,TGTGCCAGCAGTTCTCTCCGGCAGGGACTATCCTACGAGCAGTACTTC,CASSSLRQGLSYEQYF
TRBD1,-,TRBV5-4,TRBJ1-2,TGTGCCAGCAGCCCGTTCAGGGGGGCTAATGGCTACACCTTC,CASSPFRGANGYTF
-,-,TRBV19,TRBJ2-2,TGTGCCAGTAGTACCGGCCTGCGGGGAACCGGGGAGCTGTTTTTT,CASSTGLRGTGELFF
TRBD1,-,TRBV7-3,TRBJ2-1,TGTGCCAGCAGCTCCGATGATTCCGGGACAGGGGAAGGTGAGCAGTTCTTC,CASSSDDSGTGEGEQFF
-,-,TRBV7-9,TRBJ2-7,TGTGCCAGCAGCTTGGTCCTAACAACCGCGGAGCAGTACTTC,CASSLVLTTAEQYF
TRBD1,-,TRBV29-1,TRBJ1-2,TGCAGCGCCCTGACAGGGGCAGGTGGCTACACCTTC,CSALTGAGGYTF
-,once,TRBV7-9,TRBJ2-7,TGTGCCAGCAGCAAAGAGGACTACGAGCAGTACTTC,CASSKEDYEQYF
TRBD1,few,TRBV19,TRBJ2-5,TGTGCCAGTAGTTCACCGGGACAGGGGGCATCAGAGACCCAGTACTTC,CASSSPGQGASETQYF
-,-,TRBV6-1,TRBJ1-5,TGTGCCAGCAGTGAATTGCAAGGCCCTCAAAAATATAGCAATCAGCCCCAGCATTTT,CASSELQGPQKYSNQPQHF
-,-,TRBV6-5,TRBJ1-2,TGTGCCAGCAGTTACTCCGTAGACCCTAGAGTAGGCTACACCTTC,CASSYSVDPRVGYTF
TRBD1,-,TRBV6-6,TRBJ2-7,TGTGCCAGCAGCCGCCGGGACAGGGACTACGAGCAGTACTTC,CASSRRDRDYEQYF
TRBD2,once,TRBV7-9,TRBJ2-7,TGTGCCAGCAGCGATCGACTAGCGGGAGGGCCGGAGCAGTACTTC,CASSDRLAGGPEQYF
-,-,TRBV7-9,TRBJ1-2,TGTGCCAGCAGCCGCGTTGGACCCAGAGGCTACACCTTC,CASSRVGPRGYTF